Listed here are 16 T cell receptor beta chains from one sample, sequenced in a study of T cell changes during pregnancy in multiple sclerosis. TCRdb keeps only in-frame clones here, not all; method: immunoSEQ multiplex PCR. The sample includes roughly 100,000 clones, about 89% seen only once; the top ten take 1.5% to 2%. Sequenced here: peripheral blood, sampled before pregnancy. The receptors originated from a female donor with multiple sclerosis, enrolled in a pregnancy study.

The chain has TRBV29-1 and TRBJ2-7, with D tentatively TRBD2 (5 bases). This CDR3 has 15 residues. The V and J ends lost 0 bases and 3 bases respectively, with 15 bases between them. The germline V gene has CDR1 SQVTM and CDR2 ANQGSEA. CDR3 DNA: TGCAGCGTTGAAGACGGGTGGACTGGGGACTACGAGCAGTACTTC. It specifies CSVEDGWTGDYEQYF.

The chain carries TRBV14 and TRBJ2-5, with 9 bases aligning to TRBD2. Germline CDR1 SGHDN, CDR2 FVKESK. There are 14 residues in the CDR3. The V gene end was trimmed by 5 bases and the J gene end by 5 bases; junction bases not matched to a gene: 6. CDR3 protein: CASSAAGGSETQYF. The CDR3 coding sequence is TGTGCCAGCAGCGCAGCGGGAGGTTCTGAGACCCAGTACTTC.

This clone was detected only once. The V and J genes are TRBV6-5 and TRBJ1-4; 7 bases align to TRBD1. Germline V gene lookup returns CDR1 MNHEY and CDR2 SVGAGI. This CDR3 comprises 14 residues. The V gene end was trimmed by 6 bases and the J gene end by 8 bases; junction bases not matched to a gene: 9. This CDR3 is CASSSTGFREKLFF. As DNA, the CDR3 is TGTGCCAGCAGCTCGACAGGGTTTAGAGAAAAACTGTTTTTT.

The chain has TRBV30 and TRBJ1-5, with D unresolved. With 0 bases removed from V and 7 bases from J, the gap between germline ends came to 13 bases. Germline CDR1 reads GTSNPN; CDR2 reads SVGIG (reference sequence). This CDR3 is built from 14 residues. The CDR3 is CAWSVPSTGQPQHF. CDR3 in DNA: TGTGCCTGGAGTGTACCCTCCACGGGGCAGCCCCAGCATTTT.

The rearrangement uses TRBV27 and TRBJ2-1; tentative D call: TRBD1 (5 bases). Germline V gene sequence: CDR1 MNHEY, CDR2 SMNVEV (reference sequence). The CDR3 runs to 15 residues. Trimming stripped 6 bases from V and 5 bases from J, with 17 bases between. Written as DNA, the CDR3 is TGTGCCAGCAGGGTGGGAACAGGCGCCCACAATGAGCAGTTCTTC. Protein sequence: CASRVGTGAHNEQFF.

V and J are TRBV7-6 and TRBJ2-3, with 12 bases matching TRBD2. V was pared by 5 bases and J by 1 base, with 7 bases of the junction left unmatched. In germline, CDR1 is SGHVS, CDR2 FNYEAQ. The CDR3 is 17 residues long. The CDR3 protein is CASSPRTSGIGTDTQYF. The DNA for the CDR3 is TGTGCCAGCAGCCCTCGGACTAGCGGGATTGGCACAGATACGCAGTATTTT.

The V call is TRBV5-5, the J call TRBJ2-5; possible D gene TRBD2, 5 bases. This CDR3 region has 13 residues. V dropped 2 bases and J dropped 2 bases, with 7 bases sitting between them. Per germline, CDR1 SGHKS and CDR2 YYEKEE (reference sequence). The CDR3, as DNA: TGTGCCAGCAGCTTCACTAGGCAAGAGACCCAGTACTTC. This encodes CASSFTRQETQYF.

This chain joins TRBV9 and TRBJ2-1, with 8 nucleotides matching TRBD2. The CDR3 is 16 residues long. CDR1 is SGDLS, CDR2 YYNGEE, per germline. Trimming at V came to 0 bases and at J to 4 bases, leaving 6 bases not matched to a gene. The CDR3 region is CASSVGTSGLYNEQFF. DNA of the CDR3: TGTGCCAGCAGCGTAGGCACTAGCGGTTTATACAATGAGCAGTTCTTC.

The gene calls are TRBV7-9 and TRBJ1-4; 8 positions agree with TRBD1. The junction had 5 bases not matched to a gene; V was cut back by 5 bases and J by 3 bases. This CDR3 is 15 amino acids long. Germline V gene sequence: CDR1 SEHNR, CDR2 FQNEAQ (reference sequence). The CDR3 protein is CASSPGQGANEKLFF. CDR3 nucleotides: TGTGCCAGCAGCCCAGGACAGGGAGCTAATGAAAAACTGTTTTTT.

The chain recombines TRBV10-3 with TRBJ1-5; possibly TRBD1 for D (5 bases). Germline lookup yields CDR1 ENHRY and CDR2 SYGVKD. V dropped 3 bases and J dropped 2 bases, with 11 bases sitting between them. This CDR3 has 15 amino acids. CDR3 in amino acids: CAISDSSRGNQPQHF. DNA for the CDR3: TGTGCCATCAGTGACAGTAGCAGGGGCAATCAGCCCCAGCATTTT.

The chain combines TRBV5-1 with TRBJ2-3, with 7 bases fitting TRBD1. The CDR3 sequence is 15 residues long. Trimming at V came to 0 bases and at J to 4 bases, leaving 5 bases not matched to a gene. Germline V CDR1 and CDR2: SGHRS, YFSETQ. CDR3 region: CASSLAGTVADTQYF. CDR3 coding DNA: TGCGCCAGCAGCTTGGCGGGGACAGTGGCAGATACGCAGTATTTT.

This rearrangement joins TRBV30 to TRBJ1-3; 7 nucleotides line up with TRBD1. This CDR3 is built from 14 residues. Trimming removed 4 bases from V and 8 bases from J; junction bases left unmatched: 11. Germline lookup yields CDR1 GTSNPN and CDR2 SVGIG (reference sequence). In nucleotides, the CDR3 is TGTGCCTGGACCCAGGGGACAGCCGGGGACACCATATATTTT. Protein sequence: CAWTQGTAGDTIYF.

The table lists this clone with a count of one. The chain carries TRBV5-1 and TRBJ2-7; TRBD2 is a possible D gene (5 bases). Germline V gives CDR1 SGHRS, CDR2 YFSETQ. Trimming removed 0 bases at V and 5 bases at J, with 15 bases between. The CDR3 covers 15 residues. The CDR3 sequence is CASSLGGPGTHEQYF. DNA for the CDR3: TGCGCCAGCAGCTTGGGAGGGCCGGGAACCCACGAGCAGTACTTC. The whole variable domain, remainder taken from reference TRBV5-1 and TRBJ2-7, is KAGVTQTPRYLIKTRGQQVTLSCSPISGHRSVSWYQQTPGQGLQFLFEYFSETQRNKGNFPGRFSGRQFSNSRSEMNVSTLELGDSALYLCASSLGGPGTHEQYFGPGTRLTVT.

This rearrangement joins TRBV6-1 to TRBJ1-1, with D possibly matching TRBD1 (6 bases). The germline CDR1 and CDR2 sequences are MNHNS and SASEGT. The length of the CDR3 is 14 residues. The ends were cut back, 5 bases at V and 5 bases at J, with 15 bases in the middle. The CDR3 reads CASSTQSRGTEAFF. In DNA form, the CDR3 reads TGTGCCAGCAGTACCCAATCCAGGGGAACTGAAGCTTTCTTT.

The CDR3 coding sequence is TGTGCCAGCAGGATTGGACGGGAGAACACTGAAGCTTTCTTT. It translates to CASRIGRENTEAFF. J is TRBJ1-1 and V is TRBV6-1; D remains ambiguous. Between the trimmed V and J ends, which lost 6 bases and 1 base, there was a span of 12 bases. From germline, CDR1 is MNHNS and CDR2 SASEGT. There are 14 residues in the CDR3.

The V gene is TRBV5-4, the J gene TRBJ2-5; 13 nucleotides agree with TRBD2. V lost 4 bases, J lost 4 bases, and 10 bases stayed unmatched. The CDR3 loop spans 17 amino acids. In germline, CDR1 is SGHNT, CDR2 YYREEE (reference sequence). In nucleotides, the CDR3 is TGTGCCAGCAGCGCTCCCGGACTAGCGGGAGTAGGAGAGACCCAGTACTTC. This sequence encodes CASSAPGLAGVGETQYF.